The sequence of this T cell receptor (beta chain) was determined in a study of cytomegalovirus exposure and HLA in healthy donors. Whole-study context: The roughly 130 validation repertoires used the same platform as the approximately 670 first-cohort repertoires (as reported by a later analysis). Regarding the study as a whole: Most TCR sequences were seen very rarely across donors, but some public TCRs occurred in many. Overall, around 150 TCR beta chains were annotated as cytomegalovirus-associated.

Worth noting for this clone: Its antigen is unknown.

Clones were sequenced by immunoSEQ multiplex PCR, and TCRdb holds only the in-frame ones, with some missing. The repertoire consists of 250,000 to 400,000 clones, with over 75% occurring once and the leading ten covering around 0.88%. The CDR3 covers 15 residues. Germline V CDR1 and CDR2: LNHDA, SQIVND (reference sequence). V lost 3 bases and J lost 8; bases outside the gene matches: 9. From the approximately 110-subject validation cohort, which was separate from the approximately 700-subject first cohort, the donors were drawn. This TCR was sampled from a man aged 25 to 40 in good health and CMV-seronegative. V and J are TRBV19 and TRBJ2-5, with 10 bases fitting TRBD1. Source material: PBMCs. The CDR3 DNA follows: TGTGCCAGTAGTATCCGGTCCGGGACAGGGGTCACCCAGTACTTC. This encodes CASSIRSGTGVTQYF.